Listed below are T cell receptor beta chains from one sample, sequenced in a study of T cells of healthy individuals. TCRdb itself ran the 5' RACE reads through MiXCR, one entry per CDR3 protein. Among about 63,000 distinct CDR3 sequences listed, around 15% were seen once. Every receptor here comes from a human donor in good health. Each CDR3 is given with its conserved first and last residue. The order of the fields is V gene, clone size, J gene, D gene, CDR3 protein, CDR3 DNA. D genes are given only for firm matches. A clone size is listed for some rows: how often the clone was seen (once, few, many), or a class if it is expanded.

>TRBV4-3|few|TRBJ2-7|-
CASSPFGGSYEQYF
TGCGCCAGCAGCCCCTTCGGGGGATCCTACGAGCAGTACTTC
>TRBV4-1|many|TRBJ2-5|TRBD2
CASSQMGLAGRETQYF
TGCGCCAGCAGCCAAATGGGACTAGCGGGGCGGGAGACCCAGTACTTC
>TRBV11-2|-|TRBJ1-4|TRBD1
CASSWGQPSTNEKLFF
TGTGCCAGCAGCTGGGGACAGCCTTCAACTAATGAAAAACTGTTTTTT
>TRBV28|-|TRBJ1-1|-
CASSSPGVQDAFF
TGTGCCAGCAGTTCCCCCGGTGTGCAGGACGCTTTCTTT
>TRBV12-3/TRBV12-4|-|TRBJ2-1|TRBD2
CASRPGGGRNEQFF
TGTGCCAGCAGACCGGGGGGGGGCAGAAATGAGCAGTTCTTC
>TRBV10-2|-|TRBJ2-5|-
CASTWGGGSQETQYF
TGCGCCTCCACGTGGGGAGGGGGGAGCCAAGAGACCCAGTACTTC
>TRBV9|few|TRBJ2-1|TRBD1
CASSARGQDNEQFF
TGTGCCAGCAGCGCGAGGGGACAGGACAATGAGCAGTTCTTC
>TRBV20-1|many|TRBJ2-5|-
CSASLRIQETQYF
TGCAGTGCTAGTCTTCGGATACAAGAGACCCAGTACTTC
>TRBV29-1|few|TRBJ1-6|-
CSVAGFGSPLHF
TGCAGCGTTGCAGGGTTTGGTTCACCCCTCCACTTT
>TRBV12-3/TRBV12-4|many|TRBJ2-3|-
CASSPPPPDTSTDTQYF
TGTGCCAGCAGTCCCCCGCCGCCGGACACTAGCACAGATACGCAGTATTTT
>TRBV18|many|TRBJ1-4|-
CASSPQSAATNEKLFF
TGTGCCAGCTCACCACAATCGGCAGCAACTAATGAAAAACTGTTTTTT
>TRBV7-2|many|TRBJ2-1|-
CASSLAALISEQFF
TGTGCCAGCAGCTTAGCAGCGCTTATTTCTGAGCAGTTCTTC
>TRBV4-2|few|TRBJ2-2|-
CASSQEPQGKTGELFF
TGTGCCAGCAGCCAAGAACCACAGGGAAAAACCGGGGAGCTGTTTTTT
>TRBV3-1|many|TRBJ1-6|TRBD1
CASRPGDRENSPLHF
TGTGCCAGCAGACCAGGCGACAGGGAGAATTCACCCCTCCACTTT
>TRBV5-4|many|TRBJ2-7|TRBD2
CASSPGTSSHYEQYF
TGTGCCAGCAGCCCGGGGACTAGCAGTCACTACGAGCAGTACTTC
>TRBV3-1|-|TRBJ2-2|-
CASSQGHNTGELFF
TGTGCCAGCAGCCAAGGACATAACACCGGGGAGCTGTTTTTT
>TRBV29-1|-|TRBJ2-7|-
CSVGPTVYEQYF
TGCAGCGTTGGCCCGACAGTGTACGAGCAGTACTTC
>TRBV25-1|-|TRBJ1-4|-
CASSEHQNNEKLFF
TGTGCCAGCAGTGAACATCAGAATAATGAAAAACTGTTTTTT
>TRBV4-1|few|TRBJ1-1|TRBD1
CASSQWTGMTEAFF
TGCGCCAGCAGCCAGTGGACAGGGATGACTGAAGCTTTCTTT
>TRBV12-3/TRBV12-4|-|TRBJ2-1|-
CASSLAAAPAFF
TGTGCCAGCAGTTTAGCCGCGGCCCCGGCGTTCTTC
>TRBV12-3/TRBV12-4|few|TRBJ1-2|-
CASSPGTSYTF
TGTGCCAGCAGTCCCGGGACCAGCTACACCTTC
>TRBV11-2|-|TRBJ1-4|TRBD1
CASSQDKVRTGTDF
TGTGCCAGCAGCCAAGATAAGGTTAGGACAGGGACGGACTTT
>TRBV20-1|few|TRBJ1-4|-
CSADQSHEKLFF
TGCAGTGCTGATCAATCCCATGAAAAACTGTTTTTT
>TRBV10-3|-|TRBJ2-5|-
CAIGGTKETQYF
TGTGCCATCGGCGGGACAAAAGAGACCCAGTACTTC
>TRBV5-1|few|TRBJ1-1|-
CASSLAGTGVTYTEAFF
TGCGCCAGCAGCTTGGCGGGTACTGGGGTGACATACACTGAAGCTTTCTTT
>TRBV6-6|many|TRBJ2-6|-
CASRRDGSGANVLTF
TGTGCCAGCAGAAGGGACGGATCTGGGGCCAACGTCCTGACTTTC
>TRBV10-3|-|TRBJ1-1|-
CAITGGMNTEAFF
TGTGCCATCACCGGGGGGATGAACACTGAAGCTTTCTTT
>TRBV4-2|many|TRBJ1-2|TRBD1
CASSPRDRDNYGYTF
TGTGCCAGCAGCCCCCGGGACAGGGACAACTATGGCTACACCTTC
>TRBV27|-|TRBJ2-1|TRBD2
CASSWGSGWGYNEQFF
TGTGCCAGCAGTTGGGGTAGCGGGTGGGGCTACAATGAGCAGTTCTTC
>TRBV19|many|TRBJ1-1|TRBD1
CASSWTGAEAFF
TGTGCCAGTAGCTGGACAGGGGCTGAAGCTTTCTTT
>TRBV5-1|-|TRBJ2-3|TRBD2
CASSFNGGATDTQYF
TGCGCCAGCAGCTTTAACGGGGGGGCCACAGATACGCAGTATTTT
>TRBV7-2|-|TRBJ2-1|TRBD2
CASSSVGISGPYNEQFF
TGTGCCAGCAGCTCAGTCGGGATTAGCGGGCCTTACAATGAGCAGTTCTTC
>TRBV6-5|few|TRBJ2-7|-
CASSNMGGLYF
TGTGCCAGCAGTAACATGGGCGGGTTGTACTTC
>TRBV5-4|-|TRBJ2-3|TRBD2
CASSSGVAGWTDTQYF
TGTGCCAGCAGCTCCGGGGTAGCGGGATGGACAGATACGCAGTATTTT
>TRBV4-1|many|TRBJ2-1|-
CASSLKQDRGEQFF
TGCGCCAGCAGCCTCAAACAAGATCGGGGTGAGCAGTTCTTC
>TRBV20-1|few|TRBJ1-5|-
CSAIGTEVDQPQHF
TGCAGTGCGATAGGGACGGAGGTCGATCAGCCCCAGCATTTT
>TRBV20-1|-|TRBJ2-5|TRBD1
CSASGQGLGTQYF
TGCAGTGCTAGCGGACAGGGGTTGGGGACCCAGTACTTC
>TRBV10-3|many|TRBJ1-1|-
CAISESEAGYSEAFF
TGTGCCATCAGTGAGTCGGAGGCAGGCTACTCAGAGGCTTTCTTT
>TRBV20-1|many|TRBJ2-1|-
CSVYRVNEQFF
TGCAGTGTCTATCGGGTCAATGAGCAGTTCTTC
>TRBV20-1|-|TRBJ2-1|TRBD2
CSAIAGGLLNEQFF
TGCAGTGCTATAGCGGGAGGGCTCCTCAATGAGCAGTTCTTC
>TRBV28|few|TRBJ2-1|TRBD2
CASSLVAGGSYNEQFF
TGTGCCAGCAGTTTAGTGGCGGGGGGATCCTACAATGAGCAGTTCTTC
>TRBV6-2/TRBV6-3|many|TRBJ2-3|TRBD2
CASSYSREEGDTQYF
TGTGCCAGCAGTTACTCGCGGGAGGAGGGAGATACGCAGTATTTT
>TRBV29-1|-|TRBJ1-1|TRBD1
CSVGTGEYTEAFF
TGCAGCGTTGGGACAGGGGAATACACTGAAGCTTTCTTT